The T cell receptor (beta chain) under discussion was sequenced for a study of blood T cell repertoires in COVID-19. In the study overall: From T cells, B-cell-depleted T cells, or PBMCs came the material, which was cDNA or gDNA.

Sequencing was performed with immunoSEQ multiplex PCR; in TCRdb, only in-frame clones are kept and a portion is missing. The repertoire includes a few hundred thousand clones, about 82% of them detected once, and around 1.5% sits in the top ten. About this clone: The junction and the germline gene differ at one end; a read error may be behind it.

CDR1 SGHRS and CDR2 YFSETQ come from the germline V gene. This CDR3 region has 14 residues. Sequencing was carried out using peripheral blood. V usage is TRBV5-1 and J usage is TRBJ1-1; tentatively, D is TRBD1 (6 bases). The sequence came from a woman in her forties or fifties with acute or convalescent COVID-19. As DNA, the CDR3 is TGCGCCAGCAGCTTGGACAGGGTGAACGCTGAAGCTTTCTTT. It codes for CASSLDRVNAEAFF.